The clone carrying this T cell receptor (beta chain) was counted between two and nine times. Its antigen remains unknown. MiXCR, run by TCRdb on the reads, gives a single entry per CDR3 protein. This table holds around 170,000 distinct CDR3 sequences, approximately 17% found once. The record originates from a study of T cell repertoires in cytomegalovirus infection. In the study overall: In public TCR beta signatures, there were indications of both CMV infection and matching HLA type. Study observations and caveats: Of the TCR beta families, the public ones yielded a cumulative frequency that identified carriers of CMV plus the relevant HLA. Dominating the ex vivo response were TCR beta clonotypes that were CMV-specific and HLA-C-restricted.

CDR1 and CDR2 from the germline V gene are SGHVS and FNYEAQ. The junction had 8 bases not matched to a gene; V was cut back by 3 bases and J by 8 bases. This CDR3 spans 15 amino acids. The sequence was collected from a human donor in good health (CMV status not recorded). Some clones in this sample may be carry-over from other donors' samples. The J gene is TRBJ2-1, the V gene TRBV7-6; 9 nucleotides align to TRBD2. The material sequenced was CD8+ T cells from PBMCs. This chain's CDR3 is CASSFRSGRYDEQFF. The CDR3 coding sequence is TGTGCCAGCAGCTTCCGTAGCGGGAGATACGATGAGCAGTTCTTC. Complete variable domain (other parts from reference TRBV7-6 and TRBJ2-1): GAGVSQSPRYKVTKRGQDVALRCDPISGHVSLYWYRQALGQGPEFLTYFNYEAQQDKSGLPNDRFSAERPEGSISTLTIQRTEQRDSAMYRCASSFRSGRYDEQFFGPGTRLTVL.